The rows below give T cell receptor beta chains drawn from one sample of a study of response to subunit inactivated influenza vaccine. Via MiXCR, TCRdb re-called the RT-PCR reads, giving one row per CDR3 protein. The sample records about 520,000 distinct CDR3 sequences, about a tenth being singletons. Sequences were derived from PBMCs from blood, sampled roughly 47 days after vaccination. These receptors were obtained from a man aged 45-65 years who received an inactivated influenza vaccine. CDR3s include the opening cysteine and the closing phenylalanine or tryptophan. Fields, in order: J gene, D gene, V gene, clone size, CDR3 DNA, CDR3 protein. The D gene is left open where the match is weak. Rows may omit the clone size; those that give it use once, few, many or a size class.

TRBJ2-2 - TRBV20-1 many TGCAGTGCTAGAGCCGGGGTCGGCACCGGGGAGCTGTTTTTT CSARAGVGTGELFF
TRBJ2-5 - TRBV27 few TGTGCCAGCAGTTTCCAGCGGTACCAAGAGACCCAGTACTTC CASSFQRYQETQYF
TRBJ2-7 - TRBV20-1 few TGCAGTGCATCCGGGACGGAGGACTACGAGCAGTACTTC CSASGTEDYEQYF
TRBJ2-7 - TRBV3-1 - TGTGCCAGCAGCCAAAGGGGGAGCGACTACGAGCAGTACTTC CASSQRGSDYEQYF
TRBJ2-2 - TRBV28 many TGTGCCAGCCAAGACGGGAACACCGGGGAGCTGTTTTTT CASQDGNTGELFF
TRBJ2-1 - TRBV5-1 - TGCGCCAGCAGCTTGGCTCTTCGCTCCTACAATGAGCAGTTCTTC CASSLALRSYNEQFF
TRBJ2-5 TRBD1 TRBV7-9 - TGTGCCAGCAGCTTAGTTGGGACAGGGGGCACCGAGACCCAGTACTTC CASSLVGTGGTETQYF
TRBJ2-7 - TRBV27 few TGTGCCAGCCGGGACTTCTCTCCACTTTCCTGGTACTTC CASRDFSPLSWYF
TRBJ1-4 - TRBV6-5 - TGTGCCAGCAGTTACGGGCAGGGGAATGAAAAACTGTTTTTT CASSYGQGNEKLFF
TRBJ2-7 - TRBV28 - TGTGCCAGCACTAGGACGCGCCGAAGCTCCTACGAGCAGTACTTC CASTRTRRSSYEQYF
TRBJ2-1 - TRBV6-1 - TGTGCCAGCAACCGGCAGGTGAGCTCCTACAAGGAGCAGTTCTTC CASNRQVSSYKEQFF
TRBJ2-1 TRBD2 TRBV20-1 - TGCAGTGCTAGAGACTTGACTAGCGGGTATGAGCAGTTCTTC CSARDLTSGYEQFF
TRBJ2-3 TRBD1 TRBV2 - TGTGCCAGCAGTACTACCGGGACAGGGTGGTTTGCAGGCACAGATACGCAGTATTTT CASSTTGTGWFAGTDTQYF
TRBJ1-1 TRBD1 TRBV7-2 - TGTGCCAGCAGTCGGACAGGGGCCCTCACTGAAGCTTTCTTT CASSRTGALTEAFF
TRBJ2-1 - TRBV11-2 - TGTGCCAGCAGCTTAGGGGGGGTAGCAAATGAGCAGTTCTTC CASSLGGVANEQFF
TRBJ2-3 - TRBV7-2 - TGTGCCAGCACAATCGGGGCGCGAAGCACAGATACGCAGTATTTT CASTIGARSTDTQYF
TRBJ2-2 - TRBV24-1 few TGTGCCACCACCGGTCGCACCGGGGAGCTGTTTTTT CATTGRTGELFF
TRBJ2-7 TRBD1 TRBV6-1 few TGTGCCAGCAGTCGGCCCGGGACAGTGTACCACGAGCAGTACTTC CASSRPGTVYHEQYF
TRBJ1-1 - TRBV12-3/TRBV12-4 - TGTGCCAGCAGTTACCTGGGGGGGAACACTGAAGCTTTCTTT CASSYLGGNTEAFF
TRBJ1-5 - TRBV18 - TGTGCCAGCTCAGCGAATAAGGGCAATCAGCCCCAGCATTTT CASSANKGNQPQHF
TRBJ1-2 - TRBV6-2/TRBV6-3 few TGTGCCAGCAGTCCACCGCTTTGGAGCTATGGCTACACCTTC CASSPPLWSYGYTF
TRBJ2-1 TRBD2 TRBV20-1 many TGCAGTGCTTCCGCTAGCGGGAGAGCTTACAATGAGCAGTTCTTC CSASASGRAYNEQFF
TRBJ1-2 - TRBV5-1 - TGCGCCAGCAGCTTGAGGGGGTCTCTGGATGGCTACACCTTC CASSLRGSLDGYTF
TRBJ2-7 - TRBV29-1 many TGCAGCGTTGAGAGCGGCAGGTTCGAGCAGTACTTC CSVESGRFEQYF
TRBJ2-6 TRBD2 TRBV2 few TGTGCCAGCAGTCTACTCGGACTAGCGGGAGGAGGTGGGGCCAACGTCCTGACTTTC CASSLLGLAGGGGANVLTF
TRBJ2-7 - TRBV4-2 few TGTGCCAGCAGCCAAGCATTATCAGCTTCCTACGAGCAGTACTTC CASSQALSASYEQYF
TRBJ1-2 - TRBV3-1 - TGTGCCAGCAGCCAATGGGGAGGAGGCTACACCTTC CASSQWGGGYTF
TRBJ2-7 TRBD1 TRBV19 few TGTGCCAGTAGGCCGCAGGGGGCCTACGAGCAGTACTTC CASRPQGAYEQYF
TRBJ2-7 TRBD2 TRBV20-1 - TGCAGTGCTAGAGTTAGTAGCGGGGACTCCTACGAGCAGTACTTC CSARVSSGDSYEQYF
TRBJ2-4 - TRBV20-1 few TGCAGTGCTAGATCCCGGGAGGGGGCAGGTTTTCAGTACTTC CSARSREGAGFQYF
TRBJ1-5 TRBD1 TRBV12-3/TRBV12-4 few TGTGCCAGCAGTCGGACAGGGGGCCATGATCAGCCCCAGCATTTT CASSRTGGHDQPQHF
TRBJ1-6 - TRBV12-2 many TGTGCAAGTCGCACGGACAGAAATTCACCCCTCCACTTT CASRTDRNSPLHF
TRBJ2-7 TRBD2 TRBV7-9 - TGTGCCAGCAGCTCGCTAGCGGGAGAGAACGAGCAGTACTTC CASSSLAGENEQYF
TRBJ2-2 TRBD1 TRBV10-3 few TGTGCCATCACCTTAGGACAGGGAAACACCGGGGAGCTGTTTTTT CAITLGQGNTGELFF
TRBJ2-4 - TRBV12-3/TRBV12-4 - TGTGCCAGCACTACGGGGGCTCGAAACATTCAGTACTTC CASTTGARNIQYF
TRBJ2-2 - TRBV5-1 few TGCGCCAGCTGCAAGGAGACTAGCACCGGGGAGCTGTTTTTT CASCKETSTGELFF
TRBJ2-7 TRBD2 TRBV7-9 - TGTGCCAGAAGCTTAGAGCGGGAGTCCTACGAGCAGTACTTC CARSLERESYEQYF
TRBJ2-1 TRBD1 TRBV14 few TGTGCCAGCAGCCATGCTTGGACAGGGGACAATGAGCAGTTCTTC CASSHAWTGDNEQFF
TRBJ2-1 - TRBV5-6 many TGTGCCAGCAGCGTACTGGTTGCTGAGCAGTTCTTC CASSVLVAEQFF
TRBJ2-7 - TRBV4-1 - TGCGCCAGCAGCCAACCGGGTTCTGGCTACCAGTACTTC CASSQPGSGYQYF
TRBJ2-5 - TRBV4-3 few TGCGCCAGCAGCCAGGGTACAAAGCGGTTGCAAGAGACCCAGTACTTC CASSQGTKRLQETQYF
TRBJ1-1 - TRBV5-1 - TGCGCCAGCAGCTTGGACAGGGCGGCCACTGAAGCTTTCTTT CASSLDRAATEAFF
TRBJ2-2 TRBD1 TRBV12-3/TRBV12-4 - TGTGCCAGCAGTTTAGCGAAGACAGGGGTACGGACCGGGGAGCTGTTTTTT CASSLAKTGVRTGELFF
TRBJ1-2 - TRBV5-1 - TGCGCCAGCAGCTTGGGAGACGCCAAAGAGGGCTACACCTTC CASSLGDAKEGYTF
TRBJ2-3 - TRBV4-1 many TGCGCCAGCAGCCAAAACTCAGATACGCAGTATTTT CASSQNSDTQYF
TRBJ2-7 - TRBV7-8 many TGTGCCAGCAGCCCTCACGGCTACGAGCAGTACTTC CASSPHGYEQYF
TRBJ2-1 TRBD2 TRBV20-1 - TGCAGTGCTAGTTCTACTAGCGGGGGACTCAATGAGCAGTTCTTC CSASSTSGGLNEQFF
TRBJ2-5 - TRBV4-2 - TGTGCCAGCAGCCAAGATGGACGAACATGGGGCCAAGAGACCCAGTACTTC CASSQDGRTWGQETQYF
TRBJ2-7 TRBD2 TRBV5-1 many TGCGCCAGCAGCTTCGGCGGGAGCTCCTACGAGCAGTACTTC CASSFGGSSYEQYF